Each of the 29 T cell receptor beta chains below was sequenced from the same sample in a study of blood T cell repertoires in COVID-19. The method was immunoSEQ multiplex PCR; TCRdb's version includes in-frame clones alone and lacks a portion of them. The sample consists of around 70,000 clones, 70% to 80% of them appearing once. Sequences were obtained from peripheral blood. The receptors come from a man in his 70s with acute or convalescent COVID-19.

The V call is TRBV6-5, the J call TRBJ2-7; the match to TRBD2 covers 7 bases. The CDR3 totals 15 residues. With 7 bases clipped from V and 2 bases from J, the junction kept 11 bases outside the gene matches. Per the germline V gene, CDR1 is MNHEY and CDR2 is SVGAGI. The CDR3 nucleotides read TGTGCCAGCAAACGCCCTAGCGGAGATCCCTACGAGCAGTACTTC. Translation: CASKRPSGDPYEQYF.

This chain's CDR3 is CASSSPLGTRQETQYF. The DNA for the CDR3 is TGCGCCAGCAGTTCTCCACTTGGGACTCGCCAAGAGACCCAGTACTTC. The rearrangement joins TRBV23-1 to TRBJ2-5; D possibly corresponds to TRBD2 (6 bases). TRBV23-1 is filed as an ORF, its function uncertain. Trimming pared 5 bases from V and 1 base from J, leaving 17 bases between. This CDR3 has 16 residues.

The J gene is TRBJ1-2, the V gene TRBV6-6; 8 bases line up with TRBD1. Trimming cost V 7 bases and J 6 bases; bases outside gene matches: 4. The CDR3 sequence is 12 residues long. Germline CDR1 is MNHNY and CDR2 is SVGAGI (reference sequence). The CDR3 reads CASKGQVDGYTF. CDR3 nucleotide sequence: TGTGCCAGCAAGGGACAGGTCGATGGCTACACCTTC.

The chain is built from TRBV6-6 and TRBJ2-5; 16 positions agree with TRBD2. The germline gives CDR1 MNHNY, CDR2 SVGAGI (reference sequence). The CDR3 is 15 residues long. V lost 7 bases, J lost 9 bases, and 8 bases stayed unmatched. The chain's CDR3 is CASTSGLAGGWSQYF. The DNA of the CDR3 is TGTGCCAGCACCTCGGGACTAGCGGGAGGGTGGTCCCAGTACTTC.

The chain has TRBV19 and TRBJ2-7; 7 bases line up with TRBD1. The germline V gene encodes CDR1 LNHDA and CDR2 SQIVND (reference sequence). The CDR3 extends over 14 amino acids. The V segment lost 5 bases and the J segment 2 bases; nucleotides outside the gene matches: 6. The CDR3 DNA reads as TGTGCCAGTAGTTTTACAGGGGAACCCTACGAGCAGTACTTC. This gives the protein CASSFTGEPYEQYF.

The rearrangement uses TRBV29-1 and TRBJ1-1; D may be TRBD1 (5 bases). Germline assignment: CDR1 SQVTM and CDR2 ANQGSEA. The V end was cut by 0 bases, the J end by 10 bases, with 15 bases between. This CDR3 spans 13 amino acids. In nucleotides, the CDR3 is TGCAGCGTTGAAGAAGGGGATTACACAGGAGCTTTCTTT. Amino acid sequence: CSVEEGDYTGAFF.

This chain links TRBV19 with TRBJ2-7, with 14 bases matching TRBD2. The CDR3 is made up of 16 amino acids. V shed 5 bases and J 3 bases; nucleotides not matched to a gene: 6. The V gene's germline CDR1 is LNHDA and CDR2 SQIVND (reference sequence). DNA of the CDR3: TGTGCCAGTAGTGTGGGACTAGCGGGAGAGTTCTACGAGCAGTACTTC. Encoded protein: CASSVGLAGEFYEQYF. The whole variable domain, remainder taken from reference TRBV19 and TRBJ2-7, is DGGITQSPKYLFRKEGQNVTLSCEQNLNHDAMYWYRQDPGQGLRLIYYSQIVNDFQKGDIAEGYSVSREKKESFPLTVTSAQKNPTAFYLCASSVGLAGEFYEQYFGPGTRLTVT.

This clone has only a few counts. The rearrangement links TRBV7-8 to TRBJ2-6, with 7 bases that match TRBD1. The J segment lost 0 bases and the V segment lost 5 bases, leaving 4 bases of the junction unmatched. The CDR3 loop spans 16 amino acids. Germline V gene data show CDR1 as SGHVS and CDR2 as FQNEAQ. Written as DNA, the CDR3 is TGTGCCAGCAGCCAAGGGACAGCCTCTGGGGCCAACGTCCTGACTTTC. Translating it yields CASSQGTASGANVLTF.

The chain has TRBV12-2 and TRBJ1-2; no check of the table's D call, TRBD1, against the DNA was made. TRBV12-2 is termed a pseudogene. CDR3 length equals 14 residues. Here the CDR3 DNA reads TGTGCAAGTCGCTTAGCAAGGGGGAACTATGGCTACACCTTC. This translates into CASRLARGNYGYTF.

The chain uses TRBV9 and TRBJ2-1, with 7 bases lining up with TRBD2. Losses at the gene ends were 3 bases for V and 4 bases for J; bases not matched to a gene: 19. CDR3 length: 19 residues. Germline V gene data show CDR1 as SGDLS and CDR2 as YYNGEE. CDR3 amino acids: CASSGSRLWSGGSYNEQFF. DNA of the CDR3: TGTGCCAGCAGCGGTAGCCGTTTATGGTCGGGGGGAAGTTACAATGAGCAGTTCTTC.

This rearrangement joins TRBV24-1 to TRBJ2-3; D is unresolved. V shed 3 bases and J shed 2 bases, with 11 bases lying between them. The germline CDR1 and CDR2 sequences are KGHDR and SFDVKD. The CDR3 totals 15 residues. CDR3 residues: CATSDHAPYTDTQYF. For the CDR3, the DNA is TGTGCCACCAGTGATCACGCACCCTACACAGATACGCAGTATTTT.

The V gene is TRBV5-1, the J gene TRBJ2-1; perhaps TRBD2 as D (6 bases). Germline loops: CDR1 SGHRS, CDR2 YFSETQ. There are 15 residues in the CDR3. Trimming took 4 bases from V and 1 from J, leaving 12 bases between them. CDR3: CASSDIGGSYNEQFF. The CDR3 DNA follows: TGCGCCAGCAGCGACATCGGGGGTTCCTACAATGAGCAGTTCTTC.

By sample fraction, this clone is medium-sized (0.01 to 0.1%). The chain links TRBV7-9 to TRBJ2-7; D is unclear. This CDR3 has 13 residues. The germline CDR1 and CDR2 sequences are SEHNR and FQNEAQ (reference sequence). V lost 4 bases, J lost 0 bases, and 7 bases lay in between. In DNA, the CDR3 is TGTGCCAGCAGCTCAGTGATCTCCTACGAGCAGTACTTC. Amino acid sequence: CASSSVISYEQYF.

The chain combines TRBV18 with TRBJ1-1; D gene uncertain. This CDR3 region has 15 residues. Germline values: CDR1 KGHSH, CDR2 LQKENI. The ends were cut back, 6 bases at V and 0 bases at J, with 14 bases in the middle. The CDR3 DNA follows: TGTGCCAGCTCCCCCCTAGGCCGGGTGAACACTGAAGCTTTCTTT. Residues: CASSPLGRVNTEAFF. The full variable domain, with the rest looked up from reference TRBV18 and TRBJ1-1, is NAGVMQNPRHLVRRRGQEARLRCSPMKGHSHVYWYRQLPEEGLKFMVYLQKENIIDESGMPKERFSAEFPKEGPSILRIQQVVRGDSAAYFCASSPLGRVNTEAFFGQGTRLTVV.

A few counts support this clone. This rearrangement joins TRBV29-1 to TRBJ1-1; 7 positions agree with TRBD1. The germline V gene has CDR1 SQVTM and CDR2 ANQGSEA. V lost 5 bases, J lost 5 bases, and 8 bases stayed unmatched. This CDR3 is 13 amino acids long. DNA of the CDR3: TGCAGCGTTCGCCGCGGACAGGCGACTGAAGCTTTCTTT. This encodes CSVRRGQATEAFF. Full variable domain (remainder filled in from reference TRBV29-1 and TRBJ1-1): SAVISQKPSRDICQRGTSLTIQCQVDSQVTMMFWYRQQPGQSLTLIATANQGSEATYESGFVIDKFPISRPNLTFSTLTVSNMSPEDSSIYLCSVRRGQATEAFFGQGTRLTVV.

This chain connects TRBV7-9 to TRBJ2-7; perhaps TRBD1 as D (6 bases). CDR1 and CDR2 (germline): SEHNR, FQNEAQ (reference sequence). CDR3 size: 14 residues. Trimming pared 4 bases from V and 2 bases from J, leaving 12 bases between. The CDR3 protein is CASSSQGFAYEQYF. CDR3 bases: TGTGCCAGCAGCTCACAGGGTTTCGCCTACGAGCAGTACTTC.

This chain connects TRBV28 to TRBJ1-1; 12 positions match TRBD1. The ends lost 6 bases at V and 0 bases at J; junction bases unmatched: 5. Germline V gene sequence: CDR1 MDHEN, CDR2 SYDVKM. CDR3 length equals 16 residues. CDR3 DNA sequence: TGTGCCAGCAGGGGACAGGGGGCACTCATGAACACTGAAGCTTTCTTT. This sequence encodes CASRGQGALMNTEAFF.

Turning to this clone: The same CDR3 is also encoded by other DNA sequences in this sample. This chain connects TRBV7-8 to TRBJ2-7; a possible D gene is TRBD2 (6 bases). The germline V and J ends were trimmed by 0 bases and 6 bases, with 9 bases remaining between them. The CDR3 sequence is 13 residues long. Germline V lookup: CDR1 SGHVS, CDR2 FQNEAQ. CDR3 sequence (DNA): TGTGCCAGCAGCTTAGCGGGAGGTGGCGAGCAGTACTTC. Translating it yields CASSLAGGGEQYF.

V is TRBV10-3 and J is TRBJ2-7; D call uncertain. V lost 7 bases, J lost 2 bases, and 12 bases lay in between. This CDR3 comprises 13 residues. Germline lookup yields CDR1 ENHRY and CDR2 SYGVKD. The CDR3 DNA reads TGTGCCATCACCCCCGGGTTCCCCTACGAGCAGTACTTC. Protein: CAITPGFPYEQYF.

The rearrangement joins TRBV19 to TRBJ2-7; TRBD1 agrees at 8 bases. Germline CDR1 reads LNHDA; CDR2 reads SQIVND (reference sequence). The V gene end was trimmed by 5 bases and the J gene end by 3 bases; junction bases not matched to a gene: 3. This CDR3 is built from 13 residues. CDR3 nucleotides: TGTGCCAGTAGTGTTGACAGGGGCTACGAGCAGTACTTC. Its protein product is CASSVDRGYEQYF.

This clone was picked up a small number of times. This chain links TRBV4-1 with TRBJ2-7, with 10 positions matching TRBD1. Germline CDR1 is MGHRA and CDR2 is YSYEKL. The length of the CDR3 is 15 residues. V was pared by 3 bases and J by 1 base, with 3 bases of the junction left unmatched. Here the CDR3 reads CASSQGTGASYEQYF. The CDR3 region has the DNA TGCGCCAGCAGCCAGGGGACAGGGGCTTCCTACGAGCAGTACTTC.

J is TRBJ1-4 and V is TRBV12-3 or TRBV12-4; D not certain. The CDR3 has 13 residues. Trimming took 10 bases from V and 0 from J, leaving 9 bases between them. In DNA, the CDR3 is TGTGCCACCCAACTTGCAACTAATGAAAAACTGTTTTTT. This encodes CATQLATNEKLFF.

This clone was seen more than once but under ten times. Here the CDR3 DNA reads TGTGCCAGTAGCCTCTTTAGCGGGAGCACAGATACGCAGTATTTT. Its translation: CASSLFSGSTDTQYF. V is TRBV19 and J is TRBJ2-3; TRBD2 matches at 7 bases. J lost 0 bases, V lost 6 bases, and 6 bases had no gene match. Per the germline V gene, CDR1 is LNHDA and CDR2 is SQIVND (reference sequence). This CDR3 spans 15 amino acids.

This clone was found a few times. The chain carries TRBV2 and TRBJ2-7; 9 nucleotides match TRBD1. This CDR3 has 13 amino acids. Germline CDR1 SNHLY, CDR2 FYNNEI. Germline trimming cut 8 bases from V and 1 base from J; bases unmatched to any gene: 3. The CDR3 is CASGDRESYEQYF. The CDR3 bases are TGTGCCAGCGGGGACAGGGAGTCCTACGAGCAGTACTTC. The whole variable domain, filled in from reference TRBV2 and TRBJ2-7, reads EPEVTQTPSHQVTQMGQEVILRCVPISNHLYFYWYRQILGQKVEFLVSFYNNEISEKSEIFDDQFSVERPDGSNFTLKIRSTKLEDSAMYFCASGDRESYEQYFGPGTRLTVT.

The chain recombines TRBV7-8 with TRBJ2-1; 11 bases are a match to TRBD2. The trim removed 1 base at V and 7 bases at J, leaving 3 bases unmatched. CDR3 size: 15 residues. Per the germline V gene, CDR1 is SGHVS and CDR2 is FQNEAQ. The CDR3 DNA sequence: TGTGCCAGCAGCTTAGTAGCGGGAGGGTCTAATGAGCAGTTCTTC. Its translation is CASSLVAGGSNEQFF.

The chain recombines TRBV10-3 with TRBJ1-5; a possible D gene is TRBD1 (5 bases). This CDR3 comprises 16 residues. Germline CDR1 reads ENHRY; CDR2 reads SYGVKD. V was cut by 3 bases and J by 6 bases, with 18 bases left in between. DNA of the CDR3: TGTGCCATCAGTGACCTCGGGGGGGAGAGGGTTCAGCCCCAGCATTTT. Its protein product is CAISDLGGERVQPQHF.

This rearrangement joins TRBV5-1 to TRBJ2-7; TRBD2 matches 11 bases. The CDR3 contains 15 residues. Unmatched junction bases numbered 6, after V lost 0 bases and J lost 7 bases. CDR1 and CDR2 (germline): SGHRS, YFSETQ. This CDR3 is CASSLELAGAGEQYF. In DNA, the CDR3 is TGCGCCAGCAGCTTGGAACTAGCGGGAGCCGGGGAGCAGTACTTC. The full variable domain, its missing parts supplied by reference TRBV5-1 and TRBJ2-7, is KAGVTQTPRYLIKTRGQQVTLSCSPISGHRSVSWYQQTPGQGLQFLFEYFSETQRNKGNFPGRFSGRQFSNSRSEMNVSTLELGDSALYLCASSLELAGAGEQYFGPGTRLTVT.

The rearrangement links TRBV24-1 to TRBJ2-2; TRBD1 aligns across 7 bases. The CDR3 runs 14 residues. V trimming: 4 bases; J trimming: 4 bases; junction bases outside the gene matches: 2. CDR1 KGHDR and CDR2 SFDVKD come from the germline V gene. CDR3 coding DNA: TGTGCCACCAGTGAACAGGGGACCACCGGGGAGCTGTTTTTT. Translated, it gives CATSEQGTTGELFF.

The rearrangement links TRBV4-1 to TRBJ2-5; perhaps TRBD2 as D (6 bases). V shed 1 base and J shed 5 bases, with 11 bases lying between them. The germline V gene encodes CDR1 MGHRA and CDR2 YSYEKL. CDR3 length equals 14 residues. CDR3: CASSQGGGSETQYF. CDR3 coding DNA: TGCGCCAGCAGCCAAGGTGGAGGGAGCGAGACCCAGTACTTC.